This T cell receptor (beta chain) was identified in a study of regulatory T cells in long-lasting Graves disease (dated by TCRdb to the early 2020s). A note on the overall study: Antithyroid drugs had been taken for less than 3 months by newly diagnosed Graves' disease patients. Persistent Graves' disease patients were compared with newly diagnosed Graves' disease patients by peripheral blood TCR sequencing and RNA sequencing. A total of 33 samples were covered by TCR sequencing, comprising roughly 13 persistent and approximately 20 newly diagnosed Graves' disease patients. The study was registered as a clinical trial and conducted in China. General conclusions and limits of the study: Persistent disease showed preferential use of TRBV28, TRBJ1-2 and TRBJ2-5, whereas newly diagnosed disease favored TRBV20-1 and TRBJ2-1. Compared with newly diagnosed patients, patients with persistent Graves' disease had lower TCR Shannon entropy and fewer highly expanded clones, which suggests clonal expansion. As a limitation, the authors acknowledged that the small sample size may reduce accuracy. Only peripheral blood was studied, because thyroid tissue, the primary lesion, was inaccessible. Only the TCR beta chain was sequenced and analyzed. A larger number of public clonotypes was shared among persistent patients (fewer than 3,000) than among newly diagnosed patients (about 990).

The time point tag for this specimen amounts to: newly diagnosed GD, antithyroid drugs for less than 3 months. For both TCR sequencing and RNA sequencing, RNA was extracted from PBMCs using TRIzol. The diagnosis of Graves' disease followed American Thyroid Association guidelines. The patients came from an endocrinology department in Xi'an, China. From each patient, around 8.3 milliliters of peripheral blood was collected into an EDTA anticoagulant tube. Ficoll Paque Plus density gradient separation was used to isolate PBMCs, and no further T cell sorting was performed. RNA quality was checked with an Agilent 2100 Bioanalyzer and agarose gel, and concentration with a NanoDrop 2000. The library was built by means of multiplex PCR. TCRdb records Illumina HiSeq 4000 as the sequencer. TCR beta libraries were built with iRepertoire HTBI primers and Arm-PCR amplification of CDR3 regions. Before sequencing, the PCR products underwent gel purification. The paper's data handling went like this. Gene usage analysis of CDR3 amino acid clonotypes used the 62 TRBV and around 13 TRBJ segments found across samples. COPE and FqMerger were used to merge filtered high-quality paired reads into contigs. BLAST was used to align contigs to IMGT TRBV, TRBD and TRBJ reference genes, with CDR3 defined following IMGT. Clonotypes above 0.1% frequency were classified as highly expanded clones. Shannon entropy served as the measure of repertoire diversity, while the Gini coefficient captured V-J evenness. Public clonotypes were defined as clonotypes shared by more than one individual. Clones were called with MiXCR by TCRdb after fastp trimmed the public reads at Q25, and only in-frame beta chains were retained. Rows are combined by CDR3 protein, so each entry shows the most common genes and DNA. TCRdb, not the authors, supplied the V and J calls. Counted in this sample were hundreds of thousands of distinct CDR3 sequences; about a sixth of them appeared once. In total, the top ten clones hold roughly 27% of the sample.

The CDR3 covers 15 residues, taking in both the cysteine and the phenylalanine. Kept here is only the CDR3 DNA, which spans 45 bases and is read in frame from base 1. Deletion took 3 bases off V and 1 base off J, with a span of 13 bases between the germline ends. From the germline V gene, CDR1 is SGDLS and CDR2 is YYNGEE. About this clonotype itself: Its antigen is still unknown. One base away there is no much larger clone; base qualities are not given.

The sample also formed part of further work on T cells in Graves' hyperthyroidism and ophthalmopathy. Per that second paper: A patient counted as having stable Graves' hyperthyroidism if no progression to ophthalmopathy occurred over 18 months of follow-up. Hyperthyroidism patients were aged 18 to 65 years and newly diagnosed, with disease duration of less than 2 months. Patients with uncontrolled infections, other autoimmune diseases, pregnancy or lactation were excluded. Diagnoses were based on clinical symptoms, serum thyroxine and TRAb, thyroid ultrasound and orbital computed tomography. For the first round of RT-PCR on the TCR CDR3, the HTBI primer set was used together with the Qiagen OneStep RT-PCR kit. Most expanded thyroid clonotypes (frequency above 0.001) were also found in blood, which suggests that blood repertoires may mirror thyroid immune responses. A 13 V-J signature model separated ophthalmopathy from stable hyperthyroidism, with approximately 86% sensitivity and 81.08% specificity in cross-validation and 80%/75% in testing. In validation, the model predicted progression to ophthalmopathy with roughly 66% sensitivity and approximately 74% specificity, a median of about six months before onset. To identify TCR V-J signatures that set the groups apart, the researchers used a discovery cohort of 100 patients, made up of fewer than 50 with Graves' ophthalmopathy and some 56 with stable Graves' hyperthyroidism. Prospective prediction of ophthalmopathy was tested in an independent validation cohort of approximately 19 hyperthyroidism patients and around 16 patients who later progressed to ophthalmopathy. The approximately 95 discovery patients were divided at random into training and test sets in a 7:3 ratio. In addition, the study compared T-cell repertoires in thyroid tissue and in blood from several Graves' hyperthyroidism patients. After sampling, hyperthyroidism patients received methimazole starting at 30 mg daily, and ophthalmopathy patients received high-dose intravenous methylprednisolone. The libraries were constructed in a second round of multiplex PCR and then size-selected and purified. Sequencing of the libraries was done on an Illumina HiSeq2000 using paired-end 100 bp reads. SOAPnuke was used to process the raw data, with reads discarded if the reads contained adapters or uncalled bases, had a mean Phred below 15, or lacked an exact constant-primer or identifier match. COPE v1.2.5 was used to merge high-quality paired reads, and clonotypes were defined as unique nucleotide sequences. MiTCR v1.1 was used to align clonotypes to the IMGT TRBV, TRBD and TRBJ reference segments. The analysis was restricted to V-J combinations with a frequency above 0.0001, which together covered just over 98% of the repertoires. The TCS score was defined as F50 (clonal expansion) divided by E x V (chaos), with BLOSUM62-based TCRdist calculated between CDR3 peptides within each V-J. Welch's t-statistics and random forest reduced around 520 V-J features to 10 to 15, which were used in a naive Bayes classifier (R e1071). No statistical method was used to fix the sample size in advance, and group allocation was not hidden from the investigators. The paper describes TCR Vbeta CDR3 sequencing of 120 to 150 peripheral blood samples, made up of approximately 40 ophthalmopathy patients, over 70 hyperthyroidism patients and approximately 17 progressor patients.

The V gene is TRBV9 and the J gene is TRBJ2-5, with a weak D call of TRBD2 (5 bases match). The sequence was collected from a man aged 40-55 years with Graves disease. Donor details come from another sample of the same person, matched by shared clones. The sample in question was peripheral blood mononuclear cells (PBMCs), obtained at new diagnosis, from a patient treated with antithyroid drugs. The bases are TGTGCCAGCAGCGCTGATAGGGCGGGCCAAGAGACCCAGTACTTC. This is translated as CASSADRAGQETQYF.